This T cell receptor beta chain was documented in a study of OX40 agonist ivuxolimab in advanced cancers. Study conclusions and caveats: Expanded clones were, on average, more numerous in CD8+ T cells than in CD4+.

Germline V gene sequence: CDR1 SGHTA, CDR2 FQGNSA. CDR3 length equals 14 residues. In regard to this clone: What it binds is not known. Its ends do not fully match the called genes, so a read error is possible.

The data were produced by immunoSEQ multiplex PCR, yet TCRdb's version contains in-frame clones alone and is incomplete. The sample yields roughly 12,000 clones, roughly 90% seen once. The rearrangement joins TRBV7-2 to TRBJ2-7; D may be TRBD2 (5 bases). This material consisted of CD4+ or CD8+ T cells sorted from blood, taken in a trial of the OX40 agonist ivuxolimab. This clonotype originated in an adult with an advanced solid tumor such as melanoma, head and neck, liver or kidney cancer. The DNA of the CDR3 is TGCGCCAGCAGCCAAGATACGGGAAACTACGAGCAGTACTTC. This codes for CASSQDTGNYEQYF. Using reference TRBV7-2 and TRBJ2-7 for the parts outside the CDR3, the full variable domain is GAGVSQSPSNKVTEKGKDVELRCDPISGHTALYWYRQSLGQGLEFLIYFQGNSAPDKSGLPSDRFSAERTGGSVSTLTIQRTQQEDSAVYLCASSQDTGNYEQYFGPGTRLTVT.